This is a list of T cell receptor beta chains from one sample in a study of cytomegalovirus exposure and HLA in healthy donors. The assay was immunoSEQ multiplex PCR, and TCRdb's table has in-frame clones only and misses some. This sample carries some 140,000 clones, around 82% of them seen once, and the ten largest clones take around 6%. Sequencing was done on a sample of PBMCs. Source of these receptors: a woman aged 40 to 50 in good health and CMV-seropositive. CDR3s include the opening cysteine and the closing phenylalanine or tryptophan. The D gene is left open where the match is weak. Clone size appears in some rows only: once, few, many, or a class for an expanded clone.

D gene: TRBD2
clone size: once
J gene: TRBJ2-1
V gene: TRBV6-5
CDR3 DNA: TGTGCCAGCAGTTACTTAGCGGGAGCTGGCTACAATGAGCAGTTCTTC
CDR3 protein: CASSYLAGAGYNEQFF

D gene: .
clone size: .
J gene: TRBJ2-3
V gene: TRBV10-2
CDR3 DNA: TGCGCCAGCAGTCCCCGGGATGTTCGACCAGATACGCAGTATTTT
CDR3 protein: CASSPRDVRPDTQYF

D gene: TRBD1
clone size: .
J gene: TRBJ2-5
V gene: TRBV19
CDR3 DNA: TGTGCCAGTAGTATTAGGGGGACAGGGGGCGAGGAGACCCAGTACTTC
CDR3 protein: CASSIRGTGGEETQYF

D gene: .
clone size: .
J gene: TRBJ2-1
V gene: TRBV6-1
CDR3 DNA: TGTGCCAGCAAATCCTTGGCCAGTTGGTTCTTC
CDR3 protein: CASKSLASWFF

D gene: TRBD1
clone size: .
J gene: TRBJ2-5
V gene: TRBV19
CDR3 DNA: TGTGCCAGTAGTCCAGGGCGGACAGGGGAAGAGACCCAGTACTTC
CDR3 protein: CASSPGRTGEETQYF

D gene: TRBD1
clone size: .
J gene: TRBJ2-2
V gene: TRBV7-9
CDR3 DNA: TGTGCCAGCAGCAAAGGGACAGGGGGCACCGGGGAGCTGTTTTTT
CDR3 protein: CASSKGTGGTGELFF

D gene: .
clone size: few
J gene: TRBJ1-3
V gene: TRBV30
CDR3 DNA: TGTGCCTGGAGTGCGGGGAGCAACACCATATATTTT
CDR3 protein: CAWSAGSNTIYF

D gene: .
clone size: .
J gene: TRBJ2-1
V gene: TRBV21-1
CDR3 DNA: TGTGCCAGCAGCGGGACAGGGGTACCCTTAGCGGGGGCCTACAATGAGCAGTTCTTC
CDR3 protein: CASSGTGVPLAGAYNEQFF

D gene: .
clone size: few
J gene: TRBJ1-5
V gene: TRBV29-1
CDR3 DNA: TGCAGCGTTGCAGGGGCCAATCAGCCCCAGCATTTT
CDR3 protein: CSVAGANQPQHF

D gene: .
clone size: few
J gene: TRBJ1-3
V gene: TRBV2
CDR3 DNA: TGTGCCAGCCTCTGGCGGAGCTCTGGAAACACCATATATTTT
CDR3 protein: CASLWRSSGNTIYF

D gene: TRBD1
clone size: .
J gene: TRBJ1-5
V gene: TRBV7-9
CDR3 DNA: TGTGCCAGCAGCCGTGGGACAGGGACCGCAAGCCAGCCCCAGCATTTT
CDR3 protein: CASSRGTGTASQPQHF

D gene: .
clone size: .
J gene: TRBJ1-5
V gene: TRBV10-2
CDR3 DNA: TGCGCCAGCAGTCCGGACAGTTATAGCAATCAGCCCCAGCATTTT
CDR3 protein: CASSPDSYSNQPQHF

D gene: .
clone size: .
J gene: TRBJ2-5
V gene: TRBV2
CDR3 DNA: TGTGCCAGCAGTGAAGCGCGGGGGCAAGGAGAGACCCAGTACTTC
CDR3 protein: CASSEARGQGETQYF